This TCR beta chain is drawn from a study of blood T cells in healthy people across ages (dated by TCRdb to between 2015 and 2016). As for the study more broadly: In model experiments, template switching captured roughly one uniquely barcoded TCR beta cDNA molecule for every two T cells. Using deep sequencing normalized with unique cDNA molecular identifiers, the study measured how TCR beta repertoire diversity changes with age. The donors were divided into four age groups: young (average approximately 17 years), middle-aged (approximately 42), aged (roughly 60) and long-lived (about 90). To avoid experimental bias, donors of different ages were spread randomly across the sequencing lanes. The study analyzed two additional independent replicas of 1 million unique cDNA reads from the same blood draw for two donors, one aged 18 to 29 and one aged 80 or older.

The study at large found these results: Compared with the aged group, the long-lived group had more naive CD4+ T cells, fewer expanded clones and increased TCR diversity, a pattern suggesting age selection. Observed TCR beta diversity per million T cells fell roughly linearly with age, and a significant reduction was already apparent by age around 44. Because profiling used bulk unsorted PBMCs, naive and antigen-experienced compartments could not be compared conclusively. Total diversity estimates from one million sequenced T cells were considered lower bounds and underestimates. A strong correlation was found between observed TCR beta diversity and the percentage of naive T cells measured by flow cytometry. Because the CMV infection status of the donors was unknown, age-related changes in expanded clonotypes may potentially have been confounded.

The donors were a few dozen Caucasian individuals from Russia, aged roughly 6 to 90 years, who were systemically healthy. Each donor gave around 9.5 milliliters of peripheral blood, collected into EDTA-treated Vacutainer tubes. Ficoll-Paque density-gradient centrifugation was used to isolate PBMCs, with at least 6 million obtained per sample. Total RNA was extracted from PBMCs with Trizol reagent, with at least 6 micrograms obtained per sample. The percentages of naive CD45RAhigh/CD27high T cells were determined by flow cytometry on a PBMC aliquot from every donor. The method behind the library was 5' RACE. Reads for this sample came from an Illumina HiSeq 2500. A second PCR of about 7 to 12 cycles was run with a J-beta primer mix and a sample-barcoded 5' primer. A unique molecular identifier was introduced onto each TCR beta cDNA molecule by a template-switch 5' adaptor carrying 12 random nucleotides. At least 2.5 million CDR3-containing paired-end reads were obtained from each sample. First-strand cDNA was synthesized from all RNA with the Mint cDNA synthesis kit, primed by a TRBC-specific oligonucleotide. Following uracil-DNA glycosylase treatment, all cDNA underwent a first 18-cycle PCR with the universal primers M1SS and BC2_uni_R. The authors' analysis ran thus. Each sample was normalized by randomly selecting 1 million high-quality reads, each carrying a distinct molecular identifier. Instead of being binned into consensus sequences, reads that shared molecular identifiers were thrown out. CDR3 identification, clonotype clustering and error correction used MiTCR with a Q25 quality threshold and the strictest error-elimination algorithm. A nonparametric unseen species model with Euler transformation was used to estimate a lower bound on total TCR beta diversity. TCRdb itself trimmed the public reads at Q25 with fastp, ran MiXCR and retained productive beta chains. Rows with a matching CDR3 protein are joined into one entry that keeps the most common DNA and genes. The V and J calls come from TCRdb's annotation, not from the publication. Present in this sample are about 750,000 distinct CDR3 sequences, about 53% of which were seen just once. Together, the top ten hold around 41% of the sample.

Measured from the cysteine to the phenylalanine, the CDR3 is 15 residues long. The DNA shown is the 45-base CDR3, in frame from base 1. At the junction V is shortened by 5 bases and J by 7 bases, with 17 bases in between. Per the germline V gene (reference sequence), LNHDA is the CDR1 and SQIVND is the CDR2. The sample holds one count of this clonotype. The specificity of this receptor is unknown. Nothing much larger sits one base from this clone, and base qualities are not available. Just one read gives weak support. The chain was built from TRBV19 and TRBJ2-2, with a weak D call of TRBD1 (6 bases match). The TCR originated in an elderly man in good health. The specimen was blood. The encoded CDR3 is CASSHSRGRGGELFF. The bases are TGTGCCAGTAGTCACAGCAGGGGACGGGGCGGGGAGCTGTTTTTT.